This TCR beta chain came from a study of identical twins' blood T cells. TCR cDNA libraries came from RNA via a modified published protocol. MiXCR was run by TCRdb on the 5' RACE reads, yielding one entry per CDR3 protein. The table lists 300,000 to 450,000 distinct CDR3 sequences, about 28% of them singletons, with about 6% in the top ten. This CDR3 has 13 amino acids. Germline V gene lookup returns CDR1 DFQATT and CDR2 SNEGSKA (reference sequence). Trimming left V 0 bases short and J 8 bases short, with 13 bases between. The chain joins TRBV20-1 to TRBJ1-2; D gene ambiguous. This TCR was recovered from a woman aged 18-55 years in good health. Sequenced material: PBMCs. The CDR3 DNA sequence: TGCAGTGCTAGAGACGGACTCGAGGCAGGCTACACCTTC. Amino acids: CSARDGLEAGYTF.